These 21 T cell receptor beta chains originate from one sample sequenced in a study of CD8+CD57+ T cells in acquired aplastic anemia. Patients who underwent sequencing had shown CD8+CD57+ cell expansion by flow cytometry. Template material for TCR beta VDJ and CDR3 profiling consisted of genomic DNA. TCRdb re-analysed the reads in MiXCR, keeping a single row per CDR3 protein. The repertoire holds around 180,000 distinct CDR3 sequences, with around 48% as singletons. The sequencing input was sorted CD4+, CD8+, or CD8+CD57+ T cells (not recorded which) from PBMCs. The receptors were sampled from a human donor with aplastic anemia.

This clonotype appeared a single time. V usage is TRBV10-3 and J usage is TRBJ2-1, with 16 bases identical to TRBD2. CDR3 length: 16 amino acids. Germline V gene sequence: CDR1 ENHRY, CDR2 SYGVKD. The trim removed 8 bases at V and 12 bases at J, leaving 13 bases unmatched. The CDR3 nucleotides are TGTGCCATCCGGCCCGGGACTAGCGGGGGGGCAGGGGGGCAGTTCTTC. Translated: CAIRPGTSGGAGGQFF.

This chain joins TRBV20-1 and TRBJ2-3; 10 nucleotides align to TRBD2. Germline V gene sequence: CDR1 DFQATT, CDR2 SNEGSKA (reference sequence). Trimming at V came to 6 bases and at J to 4 bases, leaving 7 bases not matched to a gene. There are 14 residues in the CDR3. The CDR3 reads CSAPPSGSADTQYF. The CDR3 nucleotides are TGCAGTGCCCCCCCTAGCGGGAGCGCAGATACGCAGTATTTT.

This clonotype was recorded many times. This chain connects TRBV19 to TRBJ1-3; D is uncertain. V was shortened by 3 bases and J by 0 bases, with 12 bases between the two germline ends. The CDR3 is made up of 16 amino acids. Germline CDR1 LNHDA, CDR2 SQIVND (reference sequence). CDR3 coding DNA: TGTGCCAGTAGTATCGGGCGGGATCTCTCTGGAAACACCATATATTTT. This translates into CASSIGRDLSGNTIYF.

The chain uses TRBV24-1 and TRBJ2-6; D unclear. Per germline, CDR1 KGHDR and CDR2 SFDVKD. The germline V and J ends were trimmed by 4 bases and 0 bases, with 6 bases remaining between them. There are 15 residues in the CDR3. CDR3: CATSDVSSGANVLTF. CDR3 DNA: TGTGCCACCAGTGACGTTAGCTCTGGGGCCAACGTCCTGACTTTC.

Ten or more counts support this clonotype. The genes are TRBV12-3 or TRBV12-4 and TRBJ2-7; a possible D gene is TRBD1 (5 bases). The CDR3 sequence is 15 residues long. Trimming removed 5 bases from V and 1 base from J, with 15 bases in between. The CDR3 is CASSRFQGTSYEQYF. The CDR3 nucleotides are TGTGCCAGCAGTCGGTTTCAGGGTACGTCCTACGAGCAGTACTTC.

The V gene is TRBV6-1, the J gene TRBJ2-7; tentatively, D is TRBD2 (6 bases). The J call may not be correct, given that the DNA end is closer to TRBJ2-4. Germline V CDR1 and CDR2: MNHNS, SASEGT. This CDR3 has 14 residues. CDR3 nucleotide sequence: TGTGCCAGCACCGGAGGGCTAGCCAAAAACATTCAGTACTTC. Encoded protein: CASTGGLAKNIQYF.

This clonotype was observed many times. The V gene is TRBV6-5, the J gene TRBJ2-5; D gene unclear. The V end lost 2 bases, the J end lost 6 bases, and 19 bases lay between the germline ends. CDR3 size: 16 residues. Germline V CDR1 and CDR2: MNHEY, SVGAGI. CDR3: CASSYRWQATKKTQYF. The CDR3 bases are TGTGCCAGCAGTTACCGATGGCAGGCAACCAAGAAGACCCAGTACTTC.

This clonotype has more than one count but fewer than ten. V usage is TRBV24-1 and J usage is TRBJ2-3; 7 nucleotides agree with TRBD1. The trim removed 4 bases at V and 1 base at J, leaving 7 bases unmatched. The CDR3 runs to 16 residues. Germline CDR1 is KGHDR and CDR2 is SFDVKD. DNA for the CDR3: TGTGCCACCAGTGACTATAAAGACAGGGGCACAGATACGCAGTATTTT. The encoded protein is CATSDYKDRGTDTQYF.

Details on this clonotype: One end of the junction varies from germline; a read error may be responsible. The rearrangement links TRBV15 to TRBJ2-5, with D perhaps TRBD1 (7 bases). Germline V lookup: CDR1 LNHNV, CDR2 YYDKDF (reference sequence). CDR3 length: 13 amino acids. The CDR3 region has the DNA TGTGCCACCGGCAGGGGGGCTTTGGGGACCCAGTACTTC. Amino acids: CATGRGALGTQYF.

This clonotype showed up just a few times. The rearrangement uses TRBV30 and TRBJ2-1; the match to TRBD1 covers 11 bases. The germline gives CDR1 GTSNPN, CDR2 SVGIG (reference sequence). The trim removed 3 bases at V and 3 bases at J, leaving 7 bases unmatched. The CDR3 totals 16 residues. The CDR3 nucleotides are TGTGCCTGGAGGTTACCGGGGACAGGGGGCTACAATGAGCAGTTCTTC. Translating gives CAWRLPGTGGYNEQFF. The entire variable domain, with the rest obtained from reference TRBV30 and TRBJ2-1, is as follows: SQTIHQWPATLVQPVGSPLSLECTVEGTSNPNLYWYRQAAGRGLQLLFYSVGIGQISSEVPQNLSASRPQDRQFILSSKKLLLSDSGFYLCAWRLPGTGGYNEQFFGPGTRLTVL.

The table lists this clonotype with many counts. The gene calls are TRBV15 and TRBJ2-5; D is uncertain. This CDR3 is 15 amino acids long. Germline assignment: CDR1 LNHNV and CDR2 YYDKDF (reference sequence). The V and J ends lost 1 base and 1 base respectively, with 10 bases between them. The CDR3 spells CATSRGGPSQETQYF. The CDR3 bases are TGTGCCACCAGCAGAGGGGGTCCCTCCCAAGAGACCCAGTACTTC.

Note on this clonotype: Since the CDR3 does not end with the conserved phenylalanine or tryptophan, this likely comes from a read error. The genes are TRBV2 and TRBJ1-6; 7 bases agree with TRBD1. The CDR3 is 14 amino acids. V shed 5 bases and J 6 bases; nucleotides not matched to a gene: 4. From germline, CDR1 is SNHLY and CDR2 FYNNEI. CDR3 residues: CASSRGQSNSPLHL. The CDR3 coding sequence is TGTGCCAGCAGTAGGGGACAGAGTAATTCACCCCTCCACTTG.

This clonotype was recorded at least ten times. The V call is TRBV29-1, the J call TRBJ1-2; D is uncertain. Trimming took 4 bases from V and 8 from J, leaving 11 bases between them. The germline V gene has CDR1 SQVTM and CDR2 ANQGSEA. The CDR3 runs 11 residues. The CDR3 DNA is TGCAGCGTTGGTGGGTCTGGGGGCTACACCTTC. It codes for CSVGGSGGYTF.

The genes are TRBV2 and TRBJ1-5; TRBD1 might be the D (5 bases). There are 13 residues in the CDR3. Trimming shortened V by 7 bases and J by 0 bases, and 7 bases separated the two germline ends. Per germline, CDR1 SNHLY and CDR2 FYNNEI. This CDR3 is CASTGYSNQPQHF. Here the CDR3 DNA reads TGTGCCAGCACAGGGTATAGCAATCAGCCCCAGCATTTT. Variable domain in full (rest from reference TRBV2 and TRBJ1-5): EPEVTQTPSHQVTQMGQEVILRCVPISNHLYFYWYRQILGQKVEFLVSFYNNEISEKSEIFDDQFSVERPDGSNFTLKIRSTKLEDSAMYFCASTGYSNQPQHFGDGTRLSIL.

V is TRBV2 and J is TRBJ2-7, with a tentative D call TRBD2 (6 bases). There are 14 residues in the CDR3. Trimming removed 9 bases from V and 1 base from J, with 16 bases in between. Germline V gene sequence: CDR1 SNHLY, CDR2 FYNNEI. DNA for the CDR3: TGTGCCAGTACCGAGGCGGGGAGGTCCTACGAGCAGTACTTC. Its protein is CASTEAGRSYEQYF.

The V call is TRBV19, the J call TRBJ2-1; possibly TRBD1 for D (6 bases). V shed 2 bases and J shed 10 bases, with 12 bases lying between them. The CDR3 has 13 amino acids. The germline gives CDR1 LNHDA, CDR2 SQIVND (reference sequence). The CDR3 DNA reads TGTGCCAGTAGTATAACAGGGACCGGGGAGCAGTTCTTC. Translating gives CASSITGTGEQFF.

This clonotype was seen repeatedly, ten times or more. V usage is TRBV3-1 and J usage is TRBJ1-1; D is uncertain. Per germline, CDR1 LGHDT and CDR2 YNNKEL (reference sequence). V lost 3 bases, J lost 3 bases, and 8 bases lay in between. This CDR3 has 13 amino acids. The CDR3 coding sequence is TGTGCCAGCAGCCATGGGGTCGACACTGAAGCTTTCTTT. Its translation is CASSHGVDTEAFF.

The chain is built from TRBV2 and TRBJ1-2, with no clear D. This CDR3 comprises 16 residues. Trimming took off 3 bases at V and 1 base at J, with 15 bases between the two ends. Germline-derived CDR1 and CDR2 are SNHLY and FYNNEI. The CDR3 DNA follows: TGTGCCAGCAGTGATCGTGGGTTGGGAGTTAACTATGGCTACACCTTC. Translated: CASSDRGLGVNYGYTF. Together with reference TRBV2 and TRBJ1-2, the CDR3 gives the full variable domain: EPEVTQTPSHQVTQMGQEVILRCVPISNHLYFYWYRQILGQKVEFLVSFYNNEISEKSEIFDDQFSVERPDGSNFTLKIRSTKLEDSAMYFCASSDRGLGVNYGYTFGSGTRLTVV.

J is TRBJ2-7 and V is TRBV10-1; D is unclear. V gave up 7 bases and J gave up 5 bases, with 12 bases separating them. The germline V gene has CDR1 WNHNN and CDR2 SYGVQD (reference sequence). The length of the CDR3 is 12 residues. As DNA, the CDR3 is TGCGCCAGCACTGTGGGGTTCGACGAGCAGTACTTC. Translating it yields CASTVGFDEQYF.

This clonotype was counted a few times. The chain employs TRBV29-1 and TRBJ1-1, with D perhaps TRBD1 (6 bases). CDR3 size: 13 residues. Trimming took off 6 bases at V and 2 bases at J, with 13 bases between the two ends. Germline lookup yields CDR1 SQVTM and CDR2 ANQGSEA. CDR3 in DNA: TGCAGCGTCGACCGGGACACAAACACTGAAGCTTTCTTT. It encodes CSVDRDTNTEAFF.

V usage is TRBV7-8 and J usage is TRBJ2-3; D is unresolved. The CDR3 is made up of 14 amino acids. Trimming left V 2 bases short and J 4 bases short, with 10 bases between. Germline V CDR1 and CDR2: SGHVS, FQNEAQ. CDR3 loop: CASSLNGRADTQYF. The CDR3 coding sequence is TGTGCCAGCAGCTTAAATGGACGGGCAGATACGCAGTATTTT. The full variable domain, in which reference TRBV7-8 and TRBJ2-3 provide the parts outside the CDR3, is GAGVSQSPRYKVAKRGQDVALRCDPISGHVSLFWYQQALGQGPEFLTYFQNEAQLDKSGLPSDRFFAERPEGSVSTLKIQRTQQEDSAVYLCASSLNGRADTQYFGPGTRLTVL.